This T cell receptor (beta chain) was retrieved from a study of neurological immune-mediated disorders. Study results and caveats: Expanded clones shared no identical CDR3 amino acid sequences across subjects, which suggested private TCR-beta repertoires in all groups. The phylogenetic placement of 18 of 34 multiple sclerosis patients' repertoires in one related-CDR3 cluster constitutes a possible signature.

The trim removed 0 bases at V and 3 bases at J, leaving 6 bases unmatched. Germline lookup yields CDR1 SGDLS and CDR2 YYNGEE. This CDR3 contains 16 residues. This clonotype occurred many times. Its antigen is not known. The cDNA was generated through 5'RACE incorporating 10-nucleotide random UMIs. TCRdb redid the calling of the 5' RACE reads with MiXCR, one entry per CDR3 protein. The table shows 75,000 to 80,000 distinct CDR3 sequences, with approximately 5% occurring only once. The chain has TRBV9 and TRBJ2-4; 7 bases agree with TRBD2. This sequence was found in a woman under 40 with multiple sclerosis. Sequences were obtained from PBMCs. The CDR3 protein is CASSVAGGSSKNIQYF. The CDR3 DNA follows: TGTGCCAGCAGCGTAGCGGGGGGTTCGAGCAAAAACATTCAGTACTTC.